This TCR beta chain was recorded in a study of cytomegalovirus exposure and HLA in healthy donors. Whole-study results and caveats: A later analysis linked a missense DCLRE1C variant to TCR beta V- and J-gene trimming.

Of note for this clone: What it binds is unknown.

The CDR3 is made up of 15 amino acids. Per the germline V gene, CDR1 is SGHRS and CDR2 is YFSETQ. The study ran its PCR with 60 Vbeta and 13 Jbeta primers. Assay used: immunoSEQ multiplex PCR; TCRdb lists only in-frame clones, some missing. The table includes 250,000 to 350,000 clones, 80% detected once. V is TRBV5-1 and J is TRBJ2-5; 10 bases map to TRBD1. The DNA end is more similar to TRBJ2-7, so the J call may be wrong. Sequenced material: PBMCs. The clonotype was recovered from a girl aged 2 to 10 in good health and CMV-seronegative. The DNA of the CDR3 is TGCGCCAGCAGCGAGGACAGGGGGTCTCCCTACGAGCAGTACTTC. Amino acids: CASSEDRGSPYEQYF.